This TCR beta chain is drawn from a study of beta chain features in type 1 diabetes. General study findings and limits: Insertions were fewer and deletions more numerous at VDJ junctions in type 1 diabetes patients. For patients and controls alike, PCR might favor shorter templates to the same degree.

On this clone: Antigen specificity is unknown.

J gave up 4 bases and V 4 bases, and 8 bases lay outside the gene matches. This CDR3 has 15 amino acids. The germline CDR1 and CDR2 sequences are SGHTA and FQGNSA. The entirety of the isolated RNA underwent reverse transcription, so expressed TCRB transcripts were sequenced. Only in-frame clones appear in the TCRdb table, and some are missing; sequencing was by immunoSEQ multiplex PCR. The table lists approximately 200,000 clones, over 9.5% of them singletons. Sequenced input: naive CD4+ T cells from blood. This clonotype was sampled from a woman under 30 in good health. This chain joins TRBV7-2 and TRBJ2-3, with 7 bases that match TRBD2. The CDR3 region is CASSYQTSYSDTQYF. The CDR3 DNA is TGTGCCAGCAGCTACCAGACTAGCTACTCAGATACGCAGTATTTT.